A selection of T cell receptor beta chains follows, all from one sample in a study of blood T cell repertoires in COVID-19. The protocol was immunoSEQ multiplex PCR, while the TCRdb copy is restricted to in-frame clones and leaves out a portion. The repertoire holds 150,000 to 200,000 clones, with roughly 79% as singletons. Input material: peripheral blood. Source of these receptors: a woman in her 70s with acute or convalescent COVID-19. Each CDR3 is given with its conserved first and last residue. Each record gives: V gene, J gene, D gene, clone size, CDR3 protein, CDR3 DNA. A D gene is named only where the DNA matches it firmly. Clone sizes are given selectively: once, few, many, or a class where the clone is expanded.

V: TRBV3-1/TRBV3-2; J: TRBJ1-2; D: .; size: .; CDR3: CASSRGQTTNYGYTF; DNA: TGTGCCAGCAGCCGAGGACAGACAACTAACTATGGCTACACCTTC
V: TRBV7-8; J: TRBJ2-7; D: .; size: .; CDR3: CASSLTAGSSYEQYF; DNA: TGTGCCAGCAGCTTGACCGCCGGGAGCTCCTACGAGCAATACTTC
V: TRBV18; J: TRBJ1-1; D: .; size: .; CDR3: CASSQGLSDTEAFF; DNA: TGTGCCAGCTCACAGGGACTCTCGGACACTGAAGCTTTCTTT
V: TRBV20-1; J: TRBJ1-1; D: .; size: .; CDR3: CSASKLPLNTEAFF; DNA: TGCAGTGCTAGTAAGCTGCCTTTGAACACTGAAGCTTTCTTT
V: TRBV19; J: TRBJ2-5; D: .; size: .; CDR3: CASSKSGQETQYF; DNA: TGTGCCAGTAGTAAGTCAGGACAAGAGACCCAGTACTTC
V: TRBV29-1; J: TRBJ2-1; D: TRBD2; size: .; CDR3: CSAWVGTSGIGEQFF; DNA: TGCAGCGCCTGGGTTGGGACTAGCGGGATTGGTGAGCAGTTCTTC
V: TRBV5-4; J: TRBJ2-3; D: TRBD2; size: .; CDR3: CASSPDLREALSTDTQYF; DNA: TGTGCCAGCAGCCCTGATTTGCGGGAGGCCCTTAGCACAGATACGCAGTATTTT
V: TRBV19; J: TRBJ1-5; D: .; size: .; CDR3: CASSFDRLNNQPQHF; DNA: TGTGCCAGTAGTTTCGACCGACTCAATAATCAGCCCCAGCATTTT
V: TRBV6-5; J: TRBJ2-3; D: TRBD2; size: .; CDR3: CASSLAGDTDTQYF; DNA: TGTGCCAGCAGCCTAGCGGGAGACACAGATACGCAGTATTTT
V: TRBV28; J: TRBJ1-5; D: TRBD1; size: .; CDR3: CASNKGTVSNQPQHF; DNA: TGTGCCAGCAATAAAGGGACAGTTAGCAATCAGCCCCAGCATTTT
V: TRBV19; J: TRBJ2-2; D: TRBD2; size: few; CDR3: CASSWVAGVGTGELFF; DNA: TGTGCCAGTAGTTGGGTAGCGGGAGTAGGAACCGGGGAGCTGTTTTTT
V: TRBV19; J: TRBJ1-5; D: .; size: .; CDR3: CASSMTEDQPQHF; DNA: TGTGCCAGTAGTATGACAGAGGATCAGCCCCAGCATTTT
V: TRBV18; J: TRBJ1-2; D: TRBD1; size: once; CDR3: CASSPPWDREAGGYTF; DNA: TGTGCCAGCTCACCACCGTGGGACAGAGAGGCCGGTGGCTACACCTTC
V: TRBV12-3/TRBV12-4; J: TRBJ2-2; D: .; size: .; CDR3: CASSFSGELFF; DNA: TGTGCCAGCAGTTTCTCCGGGGAGCTGTTTTTT
V: TRBV3-1/TRBV3-2; J: TRBJ1-2; D: .; size: .; CDR3: CASSQESPHNGYTF; DNA: TGTGCCAGCAGCCAAGAGTCCCCCCACAATGGCTACACCTTC
V: TRBV2; J: TRBJ1-1; D: TRBD1; size: .; CDR3: CASGKQGRNTEAFF; DNA: TGTGCCAGCGGTAAACAGGGGAGGAACACTGAAGCTTTCTTT
V: TRBV19; J: TRBJ1-5; D: .; size: .; CDR3: CASSITGNNQPQHF; DNA: TGTGCCAGTAGTATCACGGGGAACAATCAGCCCCAGCATTTT
V: TRBV15; J: TRBJ1-1; D: TRBD1; size: .; CDR3: CATSPRDREIGTEAFF; DNA: TGTGCCACCAGCCCTAGGGACAGAGAGATCGGCACTGAAGCTTTCTTT